Presented here are 19 T cell receptor beta chains from one specimen sequenced in a study of regulatory T cells in long-lasting Graves disease. Documented time point: persistent/refractory GD, antithyroid drugs over 5 years with positive TRAb. Extracted PBMC RNA gave rise to the TCR library. HTBI primers from iRepertoire and Arm-PCR of CDR3 regions yielded the TCR beta libraries. TCRdb itself ran the multiplex PCR reads through MiXCR, one entry per CDR3 protein. Here the sample spans 600,000 to 800,000 distinct CDR3 sequences, 30% being singletons. This material consisted of peripheral blood mononuclear cells (PBMCs), taken when the disease was refractory, from a patient treated with antithyroid drugs. These receptors all come from a female donor with Graves disease.

This clonotype was found many times. J is TRBJ1-1 and V is TRBV28, with TRBD1 identical over 8 bases. The CDR3 spans 17 residues. Germline V gene data show CDR1 as MDHEN and CDR2 as SYDVKM. With V trimmed by 4 bases and J by 0 bases, 10 bases remained unmatched. This CDR3 is CASSYRTGTLVNTEAFF. The CDR3 coding sequence is TGTGCCAGCAGTTACCGGACAGGGACCCTGGTGAACACTGAAGCTTTCTTT.

The chain joins TRBV27 to TRBJ2-7, with 13 bases identical to TRBD2. CDR3 length equals 17 residues. Per germline, CDR1 MNHEY and CDR2 SMNVEV (reference sequence). The ends lost 2 bases at V and 5 bases at J; junction bases unmatched: 9. As DNA, the CDR3 is TGTGCCAGCAGTTTACATAGGACTAGCGGGAGAATCGACGAGCAGTACTTC. Translation: CASSLHRTSGRIDEQYF.

This clonotype occurred a few times. The J gene is TRBJ2-7, the V gene TRBV7-2; D gene unclear. The germline CDR1 and CDR2 sequences are SGHTA and FQGNSA. The germline V and J ends were trimmed by 1 base and 1 base, with 11 bases remaining between them. The CDR3 is made up of 15 amino acids. The CDR3 sequence is CASSLVPGQSYEQYF. The CDR3 DNA is TGTGCCAGCAGCTTAGTACCCGGGCAATCCTACGAGCAGTACTTC.

This clonotype showed up just a few times. This chain links TRBV6-5 with TRBJ1-5; D not certain. Germline CDR1 and CDR2: MNHEY and SVGAGI. The V gene lost 2 bases and the J gene lost 3 bases, with 11 bases spanning the gap. CDR3 length equals 15 residues. The CDR3 is CASSYLQQTNQPQHF. The CDR3 DNA reads as TGTGCCAGCAGTTACCTACAGCAAACCAATCAGCCCCAGCATTTT.

This clonotype was detected many times. This chain connects TRBV12-3 or TRBV12-4 to TRBJ1-4, with a possible D match to TRBD1 (5 bases). V dropped 6 bases and J dropped 0 bases, with 11 bases sitting between them. CDR3 length equals 15 residues. CDR3 protein: CASRRDRSTNEKLFF. The CDR3 DNA follows: TGTGCCAGCAGAAGGGACCGCTCAACTAATGAAAAACTGTTTTTT.

The chain is built from TRBV28 and TRBJ2-6; maybe TRBD1 (6 bases). The V gene's germline CDR1 is MDHEN and CDR2 SYDVKM. CDR3 size: 18 residues. The V end was cut by 3 bases, the J end by 4 bases, with 19 bases between. The CDR3 protein is CASSFWLRTAPGANVLTF. CDR3 in DNA: TGTGCCAGCAGTTTCTGGCTGCGGACAGCCCCCGGGGCCAACGTCCTGACTTTC.

The V and J genes are TRBV18 and TRBJ1-5, with D possibly matching TRBD1 (5 bases). CDR1 and CDR2 from the germline V gene are KGHSH and LQKENI. V was pared by 3 bases and J by 7 bases, with 13 bases between. This CDR3 comprises 14 residues. CDR3: CASSPAGQSQPQHF. CDR3 bases: TGTGCCAGCTCACCGGCGGGGCAGAGCCAGCCCCAGCATTTT.

There are many counts of this clonotype. This chain uses TRBV11-1 with TRBJ2-7; D perhaps matches TRBD2 (5 bases). The V end was cut by 1 base, the J end by 9 bases, with 19 bases between. Germline lookup yields CDR1 SGHAT and CDR2 FQDESV (reference sequence). CDR3 length: 15 residues. CDR3: CASSLDVLQAAGQYF. As DNA, the CDR3 is TGTGCCAGCAGCTTAGACGTCTTACAAGCGGCGGGGCAGTACTTC. Complete variable domain (other parts from reference TRBV11-1 and TRBJ2-7): EAEVAQSPRYKITEKSQAVAFWCDPISGHATLYWYRQILGQGPELLVQFQDESVVDDSQLPKDRFSAERLKGVDSTLKIQPAELGDSAMYLCASSLDVLQAAGQYFGPGTRLTVT.

CDR3 residues: CASSLGGTGGYTF. CDR3 sequence (DNA): TGTGCCAGCAGCTTAGGGGGGACAGGAGGCTACACCTTC. This chain connects TRBV11-2 to TRBJ1-2; 8 positions agree with TRBD1. Germline loops: CDR1 SGHAT, CDR2 FQNNGV. The CDR3 covers 13 residues. The trim removed 1 base at V and 8 bases at J, leaving 3 bases unmatched.

The rearrangement joins TRBV10-3 to TRBJ2-5; 8 nucleotides agree with TRBD2. V was clipped by 10 bases and J by 5 bases; unmatched bases: 9. CDR1 is ENHRY and CDR2 is SYGVKD in the germline V gene. The CDR3 consists of 13 residues. The CDR3 DNA follows: TGTGCCAGTATAGCGGGATTTGGCGAGACCCAGTACTTC. It is translated as CASIAGFGETQYF.

This clonotype occurred once. This may be a read error, as it is one base from a much larger clone. The chain uses TRBV2 and TRBJ2-5, with D perhaps TRBD1 (6 bases). V was trimmed by 5 bases and J by 5 bases, leaving 15 bases between them. The CDR3 extends over 14 amino acids. In germline, CDR1 is SNHLY, CDR2 FYNNEI. CDR3 region: CASSSGQWSETQYF. Here the CDR3 DNA reads TGTGCCAGCAGTTCCGGACAGTGGAGCGAGACCCAGTACTTC.

Turning to this clonotype: Possible read error: a much larger clone is one base away. The gene calls are TRBV7-9 and TRBJ1-2; 11 bases agree with TRBD1. CDR1 SEHNR and CDR2 FQNEAQ come from the germline V gene (reference sequence). CDR3 size: 16 residues. V was clipped by 2 bases and J by 6 bases; unmatched bases: 8. The CDR3 loop reads CASSLSGQGVSDGYTF. DNA of the CDR3: TGTGCCAGCAGCTTATCGGGACAGGGGGTAAGTGATGGCTACACCTTC.

The chain employs TRBV25-1 and TRBJ1-1; D might be TRBD1 (6 bases). The CDR3 spans 15 residues. Germline V gene data show CDR1 as MGHDK and CDR2 as SYGVNS. Trimming cost V 4 bases and J 4 bases, with 16 bases left between them. The CDR3 loop reads CASSATTGLGTEAFF. CDR3 DNA: TGTGCCAGCAGTGCAACGACAGGATTAGGCACTGAAGCTTTCTTT.

This clonotype was counted many times. The V gene is TRBV11-2, the J gene TRBJ2-7; 9 bases fit TRBD1. The CDR3 runs to 14 residues. Trimming at V came to 3 bases and at J to 6 bases, leaving 6 bases not matched to a gene. Germline V gene data show CDR1 as SGHAT and CDR2 as FQNNGV. The CDR3 DNA is TGTGCCAGCAGCTTCCTACAGGGACAGGGCGAGCAGTACTTC. This gives the protein CASSFLQGQGEQYF.

In this sample, this clonotype turned up many times. V usage is TRBV6-1 and J usage is TRBJ1-2, with 8 bases identical to TRBD1. CDR1 MNHNS and CDR2 SASEGT come from the germline V gene. V trimming: 6 bases; J trimming: 2 bases; junction bases outside the gene matches: 2. This CDR3 comprises 13 residues. The CDR3 nucleotides read TGTGCCAGCAGCCGGACAGGGAACTATGGCTACACCTTC. It specifies CASSRTGNYGYTF.

The V gene is TRBV27, the J gene TRBJ1-1, with D perhaps matching TRBD1 (5 bases). Trimming took off 4 bases at V and 0 bases at J, with 18 bases between the two ends. Germline CDR1 reads MNHEY; CDR2 reads SMNVEV (reference sequence). The CDR3 has 17 amino acids. The CDR3 DNA sequence: TGTGCCAGCAGTTCTCTCAGGGCAAAGGGGATGAACACTGAAGCTTTCTTT. This codes for CASSSLRAKGMNTEAFF.

This sequence joins TRBV29-1 and TRBJ2-7; 8 bases align to TRBD1. The CDR3 is made up of 12 amino acids. CDR1 SQVTM and CDR2 ANQGSEA come from the germline V gene. V was clipped by 5 bases and J by 3 bases; unmatched bases: 3. For the CDR3, the DNA is TGCAGCGTTAGACAGGGGAACTACGAGCAGTACTTC. This gives the protein CSVRQGNYEQYF.

This clonotype was counted only a few times. The chain couples TRBV6-5 to TRBJ2-7; 7 nucleotides align to TRBD1. Germline CDR1 MNHEY, CDR2 SVGAGI. This CDR3 contains 13 residues. V was clipped by 2 bases and J by 6 bases; unmatched bases: 4. The CDR3 sequence: CASSYRGGPEQYF. Written as DNA, the CDR3 is TGTGCCAGCAGTTACCGAGGGGGCCCCGAGCAGTACTTC.

The chain links TRBV6-2 or TRBV6-3 to TRBJ2-1; 8 positions match TRBD2. The V and J ends lost 5 bases and 11 bases, in that order; junction bases with no gene match: 17. Germline-derived CDR1 and CDR2 are MNHEY and SVGEGT. This CDR3 has 16 amino acids. The CDR3 bases are TGTGCCAGCAGTGCGCAGGGACTAGTAGGTATAGGCCAGCAGTTCTTC. Its translation is CASSAQGLVGIGQQFF.